The sequence of this TCR beta chain was determined in a study of early T cells in non-severe SARS-CoV-2 infection. Study overall: Chains were not paired, and sequencing was done on bulk RNA from unsorted whole blood.

TCRdb re-called the 5' RACE reads through MiXCR, storing one row per CDR3 protein. The repertoire holds roughly 51,000 distinct CDR3 sequences, with less than 7.5% as singletons. There are a few counts of this clonotype. Germline V CDR1 and CDR2: SEHNR, FQNEAQ (reference sequence). Trimming stripped 5 bases from V and 5 bases from J, with 9 bases between. This CDR3 spans 12 amino acids. The source was whole blood, collected at baseline. The TCR comes from an adult who was a healthcare worker with PCR-confirmed SARS-CoV-2 infection or an uninfected control (not recorded which). The J gene is TRBJ1-1, the V gene TRBV7-9; the D gene is possibly TRBD1 (6 bases). DNA for the CDR3: TGTGCCAGCAGCACAGGGACTACTGAAGCTTTCTTT. Its protein is CASSTGTTEAFF.